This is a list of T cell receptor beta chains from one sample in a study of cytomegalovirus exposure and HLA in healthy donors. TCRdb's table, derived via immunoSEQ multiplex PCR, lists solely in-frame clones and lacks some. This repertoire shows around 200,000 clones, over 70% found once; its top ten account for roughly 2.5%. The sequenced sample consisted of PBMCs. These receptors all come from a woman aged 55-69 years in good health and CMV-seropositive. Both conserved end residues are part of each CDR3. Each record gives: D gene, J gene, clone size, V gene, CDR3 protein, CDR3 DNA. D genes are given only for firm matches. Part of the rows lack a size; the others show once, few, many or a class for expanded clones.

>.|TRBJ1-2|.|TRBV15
CATSRESGHSGYGYTF
TGTGCCACCAGCAGAGAGAGTGGCCATTCAGGCTATGGCTACACCTTC
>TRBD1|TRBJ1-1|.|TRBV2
CASTDRGSEAFF
TGTGCCAGTACCGACAGGGGCAGTGAAGCTTTCTTT
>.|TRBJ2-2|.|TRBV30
CAWKSFGELFF
TGTGCCTGGAAGAGTTTCGGGGAGCTGTTTTTT
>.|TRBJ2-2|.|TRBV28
CASSRRTDGLFTGELFF
TGTGCCAGCAGCCGTAGAACTGATGGACTCTTCACCGGGGAGCTGTTTTTT
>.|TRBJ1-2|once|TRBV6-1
CASSGLQGKINYGYTF
TGTGCCAGCAGTGGACTTCAGGGGAAAATCAACTATGGCTACACCTTC
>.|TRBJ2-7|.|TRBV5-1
CASSPAGIISYEQYF
TGCGCCAGCAGTCCGGCAGGCATTATCTCCTACGAGCAGTACTTC
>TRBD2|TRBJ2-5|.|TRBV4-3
CASSQELAGDRGETQYF
TGCGCCAGCAGCCAAGAATTAGCGGGGGATCGGGGGGAGACCCAGTACTTC
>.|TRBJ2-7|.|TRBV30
CAWSGRQGSYEQYF
TGTGCCTGGAGTGGTCGCCAGGGTTCGTACGAGCAGTACTTC
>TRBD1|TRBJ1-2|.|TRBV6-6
CASSARIGTDYGYTF
TGTGCCAGCAGTGCTCGTATCGGGACAGATTATGGCTACACCTTC
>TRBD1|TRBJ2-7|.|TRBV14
CASSQGQGLLYEQYF
TGTGCCAGCAGCCAAGGACAGGGTCTCCTCTACGAGCAGTACTTC
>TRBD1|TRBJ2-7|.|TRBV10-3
CAISPGQGTYEQYF
TGTGCCATCAGTCCGGGACAGGGGACATACGAGCAGTACTTC
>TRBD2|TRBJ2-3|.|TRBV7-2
CASSFSGTSGGAKDTQYF
TGTGCCAGCAGCTTCTCCGGGACTAGCGGGGGGGCTAAAGATACGCAGTATTTT
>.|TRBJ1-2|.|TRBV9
CASSATLGGNYGYTF
TGTGCCAGCAGCGCTACCCTCGGGGGTAACTATGGCTACACCTTC
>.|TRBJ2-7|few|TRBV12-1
CASSFFGGPTYEQYF
TGTGCCAGCAGCTTTTTCGGGGGACCTACCTACGAGCAGTACTTC
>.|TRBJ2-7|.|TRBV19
CASSPRKSSYEQYF
TGTGCCAGTAGTCCGAGGAAGAGCTCCTACGAGCAGTACTTC